This T cell receptor (beta chain) was retrieved from a study of cytomegalovirus exposure and HLA in healthy donors. Study results and caveats: Analysis performed later found roughly 17,000 TCR beta sequences associated with HLA alleles at 0.05 false discovery rate.

The PCR had 60 Vbeta and 13 Jbeta primers. The assay was immunoSEQ multiplex PCR, and TCRdb's table has in-frame clones only and misses some. Among 150,000 to 200,000 clones listed, 79% were seen once. Germline assignment: CDR1 SGDLS and CDR2 YYNGEE. There are 15 residues in the CDR3. V lost 0 bases and J lost 3, with 11 bases in between. This clone was observed once. The antigen remains unidentified. Sequencing was done on a sample of PBMCs. V usage is TRBV9 and J usage is TRBJ2-3; perhaps TRBD2 as D (6 bases). The receptor was isolated from a girl aged 10-17 years in good health and CMV-seropositive. The CDR3 spells CASSVEGLSTDTQYF. Here the CDR3 DNA reads TGTGCCAGCAGCGTAGAGGGACTGTCAACAGATACGCAGTATTTT.